This TCR beta chain was profiled in a study of T cell responses to AZD1222 COVID-19 vaccine. Study-wide findings and caveats: Most donors were white British and more were female, and clonal diversity was possibly underestimated.

Germline V gene data show CDR1 as LNHDA and CDR2 as SQIVND (reference sequence). The CDR3 runs 12 residues. V was pared by 7 bases and J by 0 bases, with 4 bases between. Profiled with immunoSEQ multiplex PCR; TCRdb holds only in-frame clones, not every one. The table lists 150,000 to 170,000 clones, 90% of them singletons. This clone came up once. The target antigen is unknown. This TCR came from an adult in good health. The material sequenced was peripheral blood, taken on day 0 of AZD1222 vaccination. V usage is TRBV19 and J usage is TRBJ1-3; D ambiguous. CDR3 sequence reads: CASKFSGNTIYF. For the CDR3, the DNA is TGTGCCAGTAAATTCTCTGGAAACACCATATATTTT.